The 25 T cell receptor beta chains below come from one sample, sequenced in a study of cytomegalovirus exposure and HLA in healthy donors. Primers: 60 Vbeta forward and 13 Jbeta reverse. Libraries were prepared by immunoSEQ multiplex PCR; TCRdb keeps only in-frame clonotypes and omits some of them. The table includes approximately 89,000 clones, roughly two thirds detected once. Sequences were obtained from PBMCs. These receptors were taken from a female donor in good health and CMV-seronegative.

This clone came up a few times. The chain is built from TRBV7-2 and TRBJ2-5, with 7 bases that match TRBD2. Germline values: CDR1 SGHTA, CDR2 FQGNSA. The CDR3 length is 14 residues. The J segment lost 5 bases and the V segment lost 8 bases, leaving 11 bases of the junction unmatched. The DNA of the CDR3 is TGTGCCAGCTTCGATGGGGGGGGGAGGGAGACCCAGTACTTC. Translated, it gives CASFDGGGRETQYF. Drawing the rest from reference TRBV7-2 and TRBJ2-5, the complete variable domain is GAGVSQSPSNKVTEKGKDVELRCDPISGHTALYWYRQSLGQGLEFLIYFQGNSAPDKSGLPSDRFSAERTGGSVSTLTIQRTQQEDSAVYLCASFDGGGRETQYFGPGTRLLVL.

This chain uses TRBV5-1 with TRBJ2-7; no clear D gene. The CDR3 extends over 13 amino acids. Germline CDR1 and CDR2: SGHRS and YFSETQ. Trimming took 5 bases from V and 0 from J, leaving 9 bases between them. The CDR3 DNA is TGCGCCAGCAGTCACCCTAGCTCCTACGAGCAGTACTTC. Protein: CASSHPSSYEQYF.

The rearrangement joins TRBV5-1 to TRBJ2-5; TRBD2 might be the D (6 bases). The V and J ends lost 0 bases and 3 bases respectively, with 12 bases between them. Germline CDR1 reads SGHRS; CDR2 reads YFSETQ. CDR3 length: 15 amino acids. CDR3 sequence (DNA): TGCGCCAGCAGCTTGGAGTCTAGCGCTAAAGAGACCCAGTACTTC. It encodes CASSLESSAKETQYF.

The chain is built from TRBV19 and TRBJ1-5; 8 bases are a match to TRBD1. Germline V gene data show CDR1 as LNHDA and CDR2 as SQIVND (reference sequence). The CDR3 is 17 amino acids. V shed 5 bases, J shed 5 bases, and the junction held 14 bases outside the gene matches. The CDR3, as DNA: TGTGCCAGTAGTTTGGAGACAGGGGCCGCGGAATATCAGCCCCAGCATTTT. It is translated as CASSLETGAAEYQPQHF.

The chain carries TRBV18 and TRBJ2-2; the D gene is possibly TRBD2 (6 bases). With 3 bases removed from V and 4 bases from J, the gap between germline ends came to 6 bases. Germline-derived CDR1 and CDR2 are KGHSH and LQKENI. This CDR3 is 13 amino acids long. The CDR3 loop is CASSPRGTGELFF. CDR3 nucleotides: TGTGCCAGCTCACCGCGGGGCACCGGGGAGCTGTTTTTT.

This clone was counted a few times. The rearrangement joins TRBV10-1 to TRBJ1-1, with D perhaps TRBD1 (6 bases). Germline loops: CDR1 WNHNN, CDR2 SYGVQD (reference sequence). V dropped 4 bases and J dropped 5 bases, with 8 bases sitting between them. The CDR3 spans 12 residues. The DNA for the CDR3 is TGCGCCAGCAGTGCGCAGGGGACTGAAGCTTTCTTT. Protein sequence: CASSAQGTEAFF.

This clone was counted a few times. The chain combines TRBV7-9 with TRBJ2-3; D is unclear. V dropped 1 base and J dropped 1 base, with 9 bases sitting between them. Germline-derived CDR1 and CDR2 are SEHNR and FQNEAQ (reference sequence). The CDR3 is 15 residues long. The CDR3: CASSLVGGGTDTQYF. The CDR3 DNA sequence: TGTGCCAGCAGCTTAGTGGGTGGAGGCACAGATACGCAGTATTTT.

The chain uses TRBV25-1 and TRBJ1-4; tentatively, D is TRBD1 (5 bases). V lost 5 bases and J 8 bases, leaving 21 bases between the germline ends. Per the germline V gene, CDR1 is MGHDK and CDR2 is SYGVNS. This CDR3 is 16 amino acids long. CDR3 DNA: TGTGCCAGCAGTCCCCCGGGTGGGCAGGGAGGAGAAAAACTGTTTTTT. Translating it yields CASSPPGGQGGEKLFF.

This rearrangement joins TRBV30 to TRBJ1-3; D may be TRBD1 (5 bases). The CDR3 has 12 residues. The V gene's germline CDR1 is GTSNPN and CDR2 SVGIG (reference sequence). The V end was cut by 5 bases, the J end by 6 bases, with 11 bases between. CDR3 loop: CAWGTRANTIYF. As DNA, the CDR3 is TGTGCCTGGGGGACTAGAGCAAACACCATATATTTT.

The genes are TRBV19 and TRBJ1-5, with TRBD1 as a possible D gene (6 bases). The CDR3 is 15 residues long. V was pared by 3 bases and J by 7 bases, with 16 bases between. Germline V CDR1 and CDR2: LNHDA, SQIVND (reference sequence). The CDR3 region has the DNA TGTGCCAGTAGTATTGTCGCGGCGGGGGGCCAGCCCCAGCATTTT. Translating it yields CASSIVAAGGQPQHF.

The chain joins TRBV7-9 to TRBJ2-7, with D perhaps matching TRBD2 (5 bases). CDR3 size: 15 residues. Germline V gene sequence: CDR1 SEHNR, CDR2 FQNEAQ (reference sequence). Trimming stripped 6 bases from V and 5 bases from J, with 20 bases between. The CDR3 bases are TGTGCCAGCAGTCTTTCTATCGGGGTCCAGGACGAGCAGTACTTC. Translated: CASSLSIGVQDEQYF. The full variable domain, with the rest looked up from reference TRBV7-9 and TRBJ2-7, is DTGVSQNPRHKITKRGQNVTFRCDPISEHNRLYWYRQTLGQGPEFLTYFQNEAQLEKSRLLSDRFSAERPKGSFSTLEIQRTEQGDSAMYLCASSLSIGVQDEQYFGPGTRLTVT.

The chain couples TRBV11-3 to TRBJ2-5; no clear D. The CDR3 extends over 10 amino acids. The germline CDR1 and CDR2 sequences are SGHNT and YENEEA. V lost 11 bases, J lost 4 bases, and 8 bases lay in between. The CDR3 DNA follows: TGTGCCTACAGTGGAGAGACCCAGTACTTC. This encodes CAYSGETQYF.

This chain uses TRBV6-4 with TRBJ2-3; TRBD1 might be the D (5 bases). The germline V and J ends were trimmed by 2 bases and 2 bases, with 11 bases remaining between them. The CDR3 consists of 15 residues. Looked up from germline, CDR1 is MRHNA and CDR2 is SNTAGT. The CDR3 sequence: CASSDRGRATDTQYF. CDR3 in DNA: TGTGCCAGCAGTGACAGGGGAAGGGCCACAGATACGCAGTATTTT.

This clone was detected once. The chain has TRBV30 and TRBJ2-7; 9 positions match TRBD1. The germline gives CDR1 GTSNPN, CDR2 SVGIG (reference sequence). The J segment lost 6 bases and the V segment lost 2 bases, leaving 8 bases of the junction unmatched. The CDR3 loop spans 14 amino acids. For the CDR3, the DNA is TGTGCCTGGAGTTATTGGACAGGGGCGGCCGAGCAGTACTTC. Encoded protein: CAWSYWTGAAEQYF.

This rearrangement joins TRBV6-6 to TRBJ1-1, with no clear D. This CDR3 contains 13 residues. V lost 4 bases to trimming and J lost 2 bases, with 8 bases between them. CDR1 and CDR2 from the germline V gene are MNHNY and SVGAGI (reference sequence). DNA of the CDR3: TGTGCCAGCAGTTGGGCGGGTAACACTGAAGCTTTCTTT. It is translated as CASSWAGNTEAFF.

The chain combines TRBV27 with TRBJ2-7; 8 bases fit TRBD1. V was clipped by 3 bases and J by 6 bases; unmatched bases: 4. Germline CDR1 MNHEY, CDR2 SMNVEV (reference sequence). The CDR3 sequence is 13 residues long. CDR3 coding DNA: TGTGCCAGCAGTTTCGGTGGACAGGGCGAGCAGTACTTC. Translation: CASSFGGQGEQYF.

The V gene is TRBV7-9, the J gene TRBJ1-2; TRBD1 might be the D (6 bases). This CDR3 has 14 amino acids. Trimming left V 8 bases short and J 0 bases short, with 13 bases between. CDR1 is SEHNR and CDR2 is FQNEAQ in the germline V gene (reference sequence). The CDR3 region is CASRRQVANYGYTF. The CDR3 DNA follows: TGTGCCAGCCGACGACAGGTTGCTAACTATGGCTACACCTTC.

CDR3 coding DNA: TGCGCCAGCAGCTTGGGGGACAGTATGAACACTGAAGCTTTCTTT. Protein: CASSLGDSMNTEAFF. This chain uses TRBV5-1 with TRBJ1-1; the match to TRBD1 covers 7 bases. The CDR3 sequence is 15 residues long. Losses at the gene ends were 0 bases for V and 0 bases for J; bases not matched to a gene: 2. Germline V lookup: CDR1 SGHRS, CDR2 YFSETQ.

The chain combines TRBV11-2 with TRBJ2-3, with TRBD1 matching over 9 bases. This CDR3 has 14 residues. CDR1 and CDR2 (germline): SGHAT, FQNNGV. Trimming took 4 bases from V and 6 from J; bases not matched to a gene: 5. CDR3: CASSSRQGVDTQYF. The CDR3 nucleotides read TGTGCCAGCAGCTCCAGACAGGGGGTTGATACGCAGTATTTT.

The CDR3 DNA reads TGTGCCAGCAGCCATCCGAGCGGGAGGGGGGGCAATGAGCAGTTCTTC. The encoded protein is CASSHPSGRGGNEQFF. This rearrangement joins TRBV11-2 to TRBJ2-1; TRBD2 agrees at 10 bases. Germline CDR1 is SGHAT and CDR2 is FQNNGV. The length of the CDR3 is 16 residues. V shed 5 bases, J shed 6 bases, and the junction held 10 bases outside the gene matches. Supplemented by reference TRBV11-2 and TRBJ2-1, the full variable domain reads EAGVAQSPRYKIIEKRQSVAFWCNPISGHATLYWYQQILGQGPKLLIQFQNNGVVDDSQLPKDRFSAERLKGVDSTLKIQPAKLEDSAVYLCASSHPSGRGGNEQFFGPGTRLTVL.

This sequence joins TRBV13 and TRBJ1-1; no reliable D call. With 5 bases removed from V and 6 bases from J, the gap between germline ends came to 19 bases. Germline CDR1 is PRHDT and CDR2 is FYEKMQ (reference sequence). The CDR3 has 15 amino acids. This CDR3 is CASSQGLRTLAEAFF. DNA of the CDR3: TGTGCCAGCAGCCAAGGACTGAGAACACTCGCTGAAGCTTTCTTT.

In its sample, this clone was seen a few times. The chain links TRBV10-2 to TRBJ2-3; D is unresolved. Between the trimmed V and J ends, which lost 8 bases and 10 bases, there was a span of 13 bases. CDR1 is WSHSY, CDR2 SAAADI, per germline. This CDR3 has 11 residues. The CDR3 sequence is CASGNSLAQYF. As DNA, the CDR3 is TGCGCCAGCGGAAATAGCTTGGCGCAGTATTTT.

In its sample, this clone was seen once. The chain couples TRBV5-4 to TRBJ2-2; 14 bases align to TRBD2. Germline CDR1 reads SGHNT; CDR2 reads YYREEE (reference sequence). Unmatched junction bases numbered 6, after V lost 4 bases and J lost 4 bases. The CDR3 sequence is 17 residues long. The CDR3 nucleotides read TGTGCCAGCAGCCCTGGGACTAGCGGGAGTGTCACCGGGGAGCTGTTTTTT. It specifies CASSPGTSGSVTGELFF.

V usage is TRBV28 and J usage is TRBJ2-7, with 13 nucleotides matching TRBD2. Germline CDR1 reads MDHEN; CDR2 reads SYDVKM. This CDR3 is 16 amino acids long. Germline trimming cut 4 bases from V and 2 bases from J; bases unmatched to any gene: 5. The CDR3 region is CASSSPGTSGAYEQYF. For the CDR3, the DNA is TGTGCCAGCAGTTCCCCGGGGACTAGCGGGGCCTACGAGCAGTACTTC. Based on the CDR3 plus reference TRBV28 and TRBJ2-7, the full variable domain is DVKVTQSSRYLVKRTGEKVFLECVQDMDHENMFWYRQDPGLGLRLIYFSYDVKMKEKGDIPEGYSVSREKKERFSLILESASTNQTSMYLCASSSPGTSGAYEQYFGPGTRLTVT.

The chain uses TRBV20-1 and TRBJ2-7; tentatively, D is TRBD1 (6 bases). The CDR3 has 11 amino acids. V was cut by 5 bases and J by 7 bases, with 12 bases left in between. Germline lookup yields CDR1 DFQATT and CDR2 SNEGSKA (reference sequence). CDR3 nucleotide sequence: TGCAGTGCTTACCGTGACAGGGAGCAGTACTTC. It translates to CSAYRDREQYF.